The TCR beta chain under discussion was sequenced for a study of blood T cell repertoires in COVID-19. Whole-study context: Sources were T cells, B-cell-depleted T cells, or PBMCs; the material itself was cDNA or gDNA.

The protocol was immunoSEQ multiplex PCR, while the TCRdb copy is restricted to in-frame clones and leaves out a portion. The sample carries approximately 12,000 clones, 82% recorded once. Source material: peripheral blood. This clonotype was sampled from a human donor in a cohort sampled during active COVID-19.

CDR3 DNA sequence: TGCGCCAGCAGCTTGGATCGGGGACTTTCCGAGCAGTACTTC. This gives the protein CASSLDRGLSEQYF. The genes are TRBV5-1 and TRBJ2-7, with a possible D match to TRBD2 (6 bases). The germline CDR1 and CDR2 sequences are SGHRS and YFSETQ. V was cut by 0 bases and J by 6 bases, with 13 bases left in between. The CDR3 contains 14 residues.